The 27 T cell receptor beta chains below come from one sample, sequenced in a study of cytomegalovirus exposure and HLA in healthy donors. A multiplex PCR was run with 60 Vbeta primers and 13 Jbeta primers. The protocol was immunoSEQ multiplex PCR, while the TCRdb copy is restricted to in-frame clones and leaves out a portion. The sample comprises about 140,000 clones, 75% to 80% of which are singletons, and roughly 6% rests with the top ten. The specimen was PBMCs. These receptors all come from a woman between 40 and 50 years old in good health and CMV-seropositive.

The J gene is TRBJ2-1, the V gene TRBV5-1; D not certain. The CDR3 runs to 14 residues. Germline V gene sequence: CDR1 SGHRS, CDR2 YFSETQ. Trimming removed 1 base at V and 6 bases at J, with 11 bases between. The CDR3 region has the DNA TGCGCCAGCAGCTTGCAGGCAGAGAGCAATGAGCAGTTCTTC. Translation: CASSLQAESNEQFF.

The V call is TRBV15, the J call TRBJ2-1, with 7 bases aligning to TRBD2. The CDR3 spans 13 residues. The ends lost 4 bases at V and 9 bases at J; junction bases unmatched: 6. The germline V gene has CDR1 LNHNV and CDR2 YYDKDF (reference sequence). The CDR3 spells CATSTPSGGEQFF. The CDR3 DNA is TGTGCCACCAGCACCCCTTCGGGGGGTGAGCAGTTCTTC. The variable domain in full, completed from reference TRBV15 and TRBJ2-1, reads DAMVIQNPRYQVTQFGKPVTLSCSQTLNHNVMYWYQQKSSQAPKLLFHYYDKDFNNEADTPDNFQSRRPNTSFCFLDIRSPGLGDTAMYLCATSTPSGGEQFFGPGTRLTVL.

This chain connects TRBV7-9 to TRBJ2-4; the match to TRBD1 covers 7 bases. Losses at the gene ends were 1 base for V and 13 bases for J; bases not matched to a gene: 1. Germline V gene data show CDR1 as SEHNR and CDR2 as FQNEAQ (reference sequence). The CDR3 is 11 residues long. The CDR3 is CASSLVGQQYF. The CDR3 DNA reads TGTGCCAGCAGCTTAGTGGGACAGCAGTACTTC.

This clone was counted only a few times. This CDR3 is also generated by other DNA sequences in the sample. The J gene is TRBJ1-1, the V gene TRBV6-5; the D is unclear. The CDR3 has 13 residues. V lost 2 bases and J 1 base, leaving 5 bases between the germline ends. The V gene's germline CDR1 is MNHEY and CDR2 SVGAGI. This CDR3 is CASSYRGNTEAFF. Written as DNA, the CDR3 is TGTGCCAGCAGTTACCGAGGGAACACTGAAGCTTTCTTT.

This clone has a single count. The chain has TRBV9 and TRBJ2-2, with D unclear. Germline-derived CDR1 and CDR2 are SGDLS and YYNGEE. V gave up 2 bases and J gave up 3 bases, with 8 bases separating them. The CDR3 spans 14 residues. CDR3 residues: CASSVGGHTGELFF. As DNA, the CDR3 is TGTGCCAGCAGCGTCGGCGGCCACACCGGGGAGCTGTTTTTT.

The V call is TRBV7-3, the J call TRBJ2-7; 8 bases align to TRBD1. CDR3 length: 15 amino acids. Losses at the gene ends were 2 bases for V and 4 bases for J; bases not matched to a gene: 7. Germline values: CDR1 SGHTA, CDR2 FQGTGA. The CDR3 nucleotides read TGTGCCAGCAGCTTAGAAGACAGGGGCGTTTACGAGCAGTACTTC. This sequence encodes CASSLEDRGVYEQYF.

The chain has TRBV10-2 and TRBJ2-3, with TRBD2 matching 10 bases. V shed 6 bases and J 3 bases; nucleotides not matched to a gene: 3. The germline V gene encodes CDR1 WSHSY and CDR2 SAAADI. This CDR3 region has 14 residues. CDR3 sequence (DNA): TGCGCCAGCAGGCGGGGACTAGCGACAGATACGCAGTATTTT. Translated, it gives CASRRGLATDTQYF.

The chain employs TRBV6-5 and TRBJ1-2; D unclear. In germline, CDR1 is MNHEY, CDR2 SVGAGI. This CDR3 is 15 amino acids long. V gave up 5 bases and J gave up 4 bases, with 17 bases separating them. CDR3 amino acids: CASSNPSLGSYGYTF. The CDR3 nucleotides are TGTGCCAGCAGTAACCCTTCTCTGGGCTCCTATGGCTACACCTTC.

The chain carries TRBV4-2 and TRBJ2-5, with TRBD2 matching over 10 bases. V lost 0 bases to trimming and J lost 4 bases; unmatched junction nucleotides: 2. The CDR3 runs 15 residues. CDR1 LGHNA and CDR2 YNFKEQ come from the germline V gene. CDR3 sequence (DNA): TGTGCCAGCAGCCAAGATCTAGCGGGAGCAGAGACCCAGTACTTC. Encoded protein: CASSQDLAGAETQYF.

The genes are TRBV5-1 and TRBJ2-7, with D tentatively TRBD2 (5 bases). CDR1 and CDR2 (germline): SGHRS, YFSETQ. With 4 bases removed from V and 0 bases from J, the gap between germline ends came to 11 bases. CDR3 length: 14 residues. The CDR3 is CASSRGRGSYEQYF. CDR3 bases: TGCGCCAGCAGCCGCGGCCGGGGCTCCTACGAGCAGTACTTC.

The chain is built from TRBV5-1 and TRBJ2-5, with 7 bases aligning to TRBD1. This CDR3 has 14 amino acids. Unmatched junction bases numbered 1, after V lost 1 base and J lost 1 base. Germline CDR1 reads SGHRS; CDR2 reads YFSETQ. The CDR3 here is CASSLRTGQETQYF. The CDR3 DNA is TGCGCCAGCAGCTTGAGGACAGGCCAAGAGACCCAGTACTTC.

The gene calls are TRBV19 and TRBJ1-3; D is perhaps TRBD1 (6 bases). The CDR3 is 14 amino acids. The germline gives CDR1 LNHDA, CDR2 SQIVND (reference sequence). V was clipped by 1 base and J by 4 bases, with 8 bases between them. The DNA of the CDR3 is TGTGCCAGTAGTATAGGGGGGCCCGGAAACACCATATATTTT. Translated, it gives CASSIGGPGNTIYF.

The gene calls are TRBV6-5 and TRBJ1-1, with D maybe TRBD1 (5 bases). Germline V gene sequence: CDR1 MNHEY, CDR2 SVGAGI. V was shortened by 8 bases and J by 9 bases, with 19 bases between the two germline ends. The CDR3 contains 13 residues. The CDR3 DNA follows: TGTGCCAGCGGGTCGGACATTTGGGCTAAAGCTTTCTTT. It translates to CASGSDIWAKAFF.

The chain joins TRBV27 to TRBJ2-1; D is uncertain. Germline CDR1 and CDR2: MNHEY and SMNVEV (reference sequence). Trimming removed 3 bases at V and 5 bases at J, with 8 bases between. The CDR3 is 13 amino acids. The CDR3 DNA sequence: TGTGCCAGCAGTTTCTTGCCGGACAATGAGCAGTTCTTC. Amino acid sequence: CASSFLPDNEQFF.

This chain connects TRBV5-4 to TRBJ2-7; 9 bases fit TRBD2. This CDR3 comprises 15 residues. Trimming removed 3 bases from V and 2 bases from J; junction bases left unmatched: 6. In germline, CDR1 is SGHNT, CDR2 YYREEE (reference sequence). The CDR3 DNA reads TGTGCCAGCAGCTCGAAGTCTAGCGGGACCTACGAGCAGTACTTC. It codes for CASSSKSSGTYEQYF.

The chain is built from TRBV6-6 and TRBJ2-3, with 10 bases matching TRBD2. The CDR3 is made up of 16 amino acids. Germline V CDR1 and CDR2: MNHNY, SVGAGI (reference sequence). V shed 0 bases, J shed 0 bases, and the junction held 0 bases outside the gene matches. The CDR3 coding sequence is TGTGCCAGCAGTTACTCGACTAGCGGGAGCACAGATACGCAGTATTTT. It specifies CASSYSTSGSTDTQYF.

CDR3 in amino acids: CASSPRLAGVNTGELFF. In DNA, the CDR3 is TGTGCCAGTAGCCCGAGACTAGCGGGAGTCAACACCGGGGAGCTGTTTTTT. The chain uses TRBV19 and TRBJ2-2, with TRBD2 matching over 12 bases. This CDR3 contains 17 residues. The V segment lost 6 bases and the J segment 2 bases; nucleotides outside the gene matches: 7. Germline CDR1 and CDR2: LNHDA and SQIVND (reference sequence).

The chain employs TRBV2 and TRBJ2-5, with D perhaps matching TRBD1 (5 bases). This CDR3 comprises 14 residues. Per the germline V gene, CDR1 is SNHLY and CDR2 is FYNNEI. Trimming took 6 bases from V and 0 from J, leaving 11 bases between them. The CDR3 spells CASRDTQYQETQYF. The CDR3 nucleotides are TGTGCCAGCAGGGACACTCAGTACCAAGAGACCCAGTACTTC.

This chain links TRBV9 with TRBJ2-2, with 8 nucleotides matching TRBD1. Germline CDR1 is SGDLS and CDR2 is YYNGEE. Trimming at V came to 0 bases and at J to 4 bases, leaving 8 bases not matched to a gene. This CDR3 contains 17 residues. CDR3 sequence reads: CASSVDRGESSTGELFF. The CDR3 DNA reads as TGTGCCAGCAGCGTAGACAGGGGGGAGTCGAGCACCGGGGAGCTGTTTTTT.

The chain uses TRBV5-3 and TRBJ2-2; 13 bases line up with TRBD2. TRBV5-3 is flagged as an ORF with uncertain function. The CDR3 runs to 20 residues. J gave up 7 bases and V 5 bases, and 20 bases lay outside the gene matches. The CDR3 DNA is TGTGCCAGAAGGGGGGTAACCGGGACTAGCGGGAAACCAAACGGCGGGGAGCTGTTTTTT. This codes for CARRGVTGTSGKPNGGELFF.

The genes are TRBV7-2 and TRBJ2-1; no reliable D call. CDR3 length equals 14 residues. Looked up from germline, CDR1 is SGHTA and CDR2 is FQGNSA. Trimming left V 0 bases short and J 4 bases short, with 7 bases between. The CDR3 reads CASSLAVGYNEQFF. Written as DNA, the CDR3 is TGTGCCAGCAGCTTAGCGGTCGGGTACAATGAGCAGTTCTTC.

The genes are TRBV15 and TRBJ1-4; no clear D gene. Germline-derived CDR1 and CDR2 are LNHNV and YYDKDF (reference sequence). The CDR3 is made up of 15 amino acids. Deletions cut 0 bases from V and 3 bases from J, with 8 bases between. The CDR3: CATSRDQDSNEKLFF. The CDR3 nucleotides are TGTGCCACCAGCAGAGATCAGGACTCTAATGAAAAACTGTTTTTT.

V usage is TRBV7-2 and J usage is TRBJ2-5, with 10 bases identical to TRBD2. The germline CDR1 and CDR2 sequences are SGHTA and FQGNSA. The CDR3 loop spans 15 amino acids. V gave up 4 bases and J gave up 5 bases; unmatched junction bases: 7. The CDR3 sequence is CASSYLAGALETQYF. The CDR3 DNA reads TGTGCCAGCAGCTATCTAGCGGGAGCGTTGGAGACCCAGTACTTC.

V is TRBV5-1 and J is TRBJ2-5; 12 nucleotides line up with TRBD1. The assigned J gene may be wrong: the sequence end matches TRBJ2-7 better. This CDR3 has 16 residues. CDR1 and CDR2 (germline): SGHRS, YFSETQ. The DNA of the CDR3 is TGCGCCAGCAGCTTGGGGGGGACAGGGGGCGACTACGAGCAGTACTTC. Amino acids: CASSLGGTGGDYEQYF.

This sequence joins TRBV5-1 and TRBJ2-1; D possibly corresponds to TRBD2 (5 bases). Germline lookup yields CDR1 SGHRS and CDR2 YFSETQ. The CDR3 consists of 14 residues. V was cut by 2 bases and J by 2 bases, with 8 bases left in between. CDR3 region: CASSFAGAYNEQFF. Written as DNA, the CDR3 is TGCGCCAGCAGCTTCGCGGGCGCCTACAATGAGCAGTTCTTC.

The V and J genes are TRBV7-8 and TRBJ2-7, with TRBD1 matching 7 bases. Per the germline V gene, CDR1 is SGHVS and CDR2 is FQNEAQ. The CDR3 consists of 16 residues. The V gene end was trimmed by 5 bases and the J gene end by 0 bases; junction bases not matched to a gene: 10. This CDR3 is CASSPSGQAYSYEQYF. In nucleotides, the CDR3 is TGTGCCAGCAGCCCCTCCGGACAGGCGTACTCCTACGAGCAGTACTTC.

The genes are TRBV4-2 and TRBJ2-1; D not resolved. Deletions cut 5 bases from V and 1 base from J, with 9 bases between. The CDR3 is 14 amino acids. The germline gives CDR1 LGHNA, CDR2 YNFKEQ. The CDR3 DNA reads TGTGCCAGCAGCTCAACAGAATCCTACAATGAGCAGTTCTTC. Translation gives CASSSTESYNEQFF.